This TCR beta chain comes out of a study of cytomegalovirus exposure and HLA in healthy donors. Study-wide context: The Caucasian-associated ancestry cluster contained 75% to 85% of the roughly 390 genotyped donors. Regarding the study as a whole: Fewer N-insertions than the approximately 680-donor mean were reportedly shown by an Asian-associated ancestry cluster in a later analysis. Further analysis was carried out later, and it showed several of the most significant clusters appearing linked to common viral pathogens.

As for this clone: Its antigen is unknown.

With 60 Vbeta and 13 Jbeta primers, the PCR was carried out. Libraries were prepared by immunoSEQ multiplex PCR; TCRdb keeps only in-frame clonotypes and omits some of them. The top ten hold roughly 2.3% of the sample, which has about 110,000 clones, more than 70% seen once. This CDR3 region has 15 residues. V shed 4 bases and J 3 bases; nucleotides not matched to a gene: 5. Per germline, CDR1 LGHNA and CDR2 YNFKEQ. The material sequenced was PBMCs. The chain employs TRBV4-2 and TRBJ2-5; 10 nucleotides line up with TRBD1. The sequence was obtained from a young man in good health and CMV-seronegative. This CDR3 reads CASSRGQGSEETQYF. CDR3 coding DNA: TGTGCCAGCAGCCGGGGACAGGGGAGCGAAGAGACCCAGTACTTC.